These 7 T cell receptor beta chains came from one sample sequenced in a study of T cell responses to AZD1222 COVID-19 vaccine. Data came from immunoSEQ multiplex PCR; TCRdb stores just in-frame clones and leaves some out. In the table there are about 56,000 clones, about 80% of which are singletons. The material sequenced was peripheral blood, taken 28 days after the second AZD1222 dose. Receptors were obtained from an adult who received the AZD1222 COVID-19 vaccine.

The chain employs TRBV7-9 and TRBJ1-2; D is unclear. The germline V gene encodes CDR1 SEHNR and CDR2 FQNEAQ (reference sequence). The V gene lost 1 base and the J gene lost 2 bases, with 5 bases spanning the gap. This CDR3 has 13 residues. CDR3 coding DNA: TGTGCCAGCAGCTTAGGTGTCAACTATGGCTACACCTTC. As protein: CASSLGVNYGYTF.

This rearrangement joins TRBV5-6 to TRBJ1-5; 7 positions agree with TRBD1. Germline trimming cut 3 bases from V and 4 bases from J; bases unmatched to any gene: 7. The CDR3 runs 15 residues. Germline CDR1 is SGHDT and CDR2 is YYEEEE. The CDR3 sequence is CASSWGQSSNQPQHF. The CDR3 bases are TGTGCCAGCAGCTGGGGACAGTCGAGTAATCAGCCCCAGCATTTT.

This rearrangement joins TRBV14 to TRBJ2-7; no firm D call. The V gene lost 4 bases and the J gene lost 1 base, with 2 bases spanning the gap. The CDR3 loop spans 11 amino acids. CDR1 is SGHDN and CDR2 is FVKESK in the germline V gene. In nucleotides, the CDR3 is TGTGCCAGCAGCCTTTCCTACGAGCAGTACTTC. This encodes CASSLSYEQYF.

The chain employs TRBV7-2 and TRBJ2-1; 11 nucleotides line up with TRBD2. J gave up 8 bases and V 5 bases, and 11 bases lay outside the gene matches. The CDR3 has 16 residues. Germline values: CDR1 SGHTA, CDR2 FQGNSA. The DNA for the CDR3 is TGTGCCAGCAGCACCTCACTAGCGGGAGTTGTCGATGAGCAGTTCTTC. It codes for CASSTSLAGVVDEQFF.

The CDR3 spells CASSPGLDQETQYF. The CDR3 DNA reads TGTGCCAGCTCACCGGGGCTTGATCAAGAGACCCAGTACTTC. The J gene is TRBJ2-5, the V gene TRBV18; tentatively, D is TRBD1 (5 bases). The CDR3 has 14 amino acids. Trimming took 3 bases from V and 2 from J, leaving 10 bases between them. Germline-derived CDR1 and CDR2 are KGHSH and LQKENI.

J is TRBJ2-7 and V is TRBV20-1; 7 bases line up with TRBD2. V was pared by 3 bases and J by 1 base, with 3 bases of the junction left unmatched. This CDR3 has 13 amino acids. The germline V gene encodes CDR1 DFQATT and CDR2 SNEGSKA (reference sequence). The CDR3 region has the DNA TGCAGTGCTAGTTCTAGCGGATCCTACGAGCAGTACGTC. It is translated as CSASSSGSYEQYV.

The rearrangement joins TRBV2 to TRBJ2-5, with 10 bases identical to TRBD2. Trimming took 3 bases from V and 1 from J; bases not matched to a gene: 2. CDR1 and CDR2 (germline): SNHLY, FYNNEI. The CDR3 is 15 amino acids. The CDR3 DNA reads as TGTGCCAGCAGTGAGAGACTAGCGGGCCAAGAGACCCAGTACTTC. It translates to CASSERLAGQETQYF.